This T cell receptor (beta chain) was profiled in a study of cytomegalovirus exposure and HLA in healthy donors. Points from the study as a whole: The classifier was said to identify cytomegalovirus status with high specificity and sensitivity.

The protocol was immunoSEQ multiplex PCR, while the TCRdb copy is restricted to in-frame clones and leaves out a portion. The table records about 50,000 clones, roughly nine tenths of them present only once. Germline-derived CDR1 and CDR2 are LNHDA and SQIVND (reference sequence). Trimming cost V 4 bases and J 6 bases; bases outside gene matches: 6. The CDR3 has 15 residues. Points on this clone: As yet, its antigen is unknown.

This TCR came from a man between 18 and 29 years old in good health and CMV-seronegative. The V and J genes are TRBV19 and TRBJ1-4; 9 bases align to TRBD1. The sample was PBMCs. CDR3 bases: TGTGCCAGTAGTACCCCGGGACAGGGCGATGAAAAACTGTTTTTT. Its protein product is CASSTPGQGDEKLFF.